Sample share makes the clone carrying this T cell receptor (beta chain) medium-sized (0.01 to 0.1%). The data were obtained in a study of circulating CD8 cells and anti-PD-1 response in melanoma. From live CD3+CD8+TCRalphabeta+ cells, four PD-1 and/or TIGIT subsets were sorted. Each library started from approximately 15 ng of total RNA using the QIAseq Immune Repertoire TCR panel. Each CDR3 protein is one row after TCRdb ran MiXCR on the reads. Here the sample spans several hundred distinct CDR3 sequences, about 7.4% being singletons. Trimming pared 4 bases from V and 5 bases from J, leaving 12 bases between. The CDR3 runs to 14 residues. Germline-derived CDR1 and CDR2 are LNHDA and SQIVND (reference sequence).

This TCR was recovered from a human donor with melanoma. The rearrangement joins TRBV19 to TRBJ2-1; TRBD1 might be the D (6 bases). The source was CD8+ T cells from PBMCs, collected at baseline or after one month of anti-PD-1 therapy (not recorded which). The chain's CDR3 is CASSNGRGNNEQFF. The CDR3 bases are TGTGCCAGTAGTAATGGAAGGGGGAACAATGAGCAGTTCTTC.